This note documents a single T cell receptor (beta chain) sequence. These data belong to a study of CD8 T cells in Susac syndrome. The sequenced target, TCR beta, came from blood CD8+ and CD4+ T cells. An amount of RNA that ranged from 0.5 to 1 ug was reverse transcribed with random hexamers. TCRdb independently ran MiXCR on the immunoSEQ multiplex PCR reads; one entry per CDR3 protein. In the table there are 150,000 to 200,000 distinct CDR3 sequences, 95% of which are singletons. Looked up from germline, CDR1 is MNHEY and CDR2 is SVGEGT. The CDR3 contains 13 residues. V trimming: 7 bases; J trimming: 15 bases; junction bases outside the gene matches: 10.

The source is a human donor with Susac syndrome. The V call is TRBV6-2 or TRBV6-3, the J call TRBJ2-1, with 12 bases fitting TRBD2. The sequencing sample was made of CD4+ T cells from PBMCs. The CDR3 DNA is TGTGCCAGCATACGGGCTAGCGGGGGGGCGGTGTTCTTC. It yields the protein CASIRASGGAVFF.